These T cell receptor beta chains were read from a single sample in a study of T-cell reconstitution after alpha-beta-depleted transplantation in children. TCRdb reprocessed the PCR reads via MiXCR and lists one record per CDR3 protein. The table shows 450,000 to 550,000 distinct CDR3 sequences, with around 10% occurring only once. The sequenced sample was PBMCs, mostly from graft donor cells, obtained 180 days after TCRalphabeta/CD19-depleted stem cell transplant. The receptors derive from a female patient between 2 and 10 years old who had a stem cell transplant for aplastic anemia, so the T cells may come from the graft donor. The CDR3 runs from the conserved cysteine through the conserved F or W. D genes are given only for firm matches. Clone size is not always given. Where it is, it says once, few, many or a class for expanded clones.

NA	TRBV24-1	TRBJ2-5	TRBD2	TGTGCCGTACGGCCCGGGAGGCGAGGGGAGACCCAGTACTTC	CAVRPGRRGETQYF
few	TRBV5-1	TRBJ1-1	NA	TGCGCCAGCAAGTGGGGGAACACTGAAGCTTTCTTT	CASKWGNTEAFF
NA	TRBV20-1	TRBJ1-1	NA	TGCAGTGCCCGAGGACATTTGAACACTGAAGCTTTCTTT	CSARGHLNTEAFF
few	TRBV25-1	TRBJ2-1	TRBD1	TGTGCCAGCAGCCCCGGGACAGGGTATGAGCAGTTCTTC	CASSPGTGYEQFF
NA	TRBV7-9	TRBJ1-4	NA	TGTGCCAGCAGCCCCGGCCCCGGAGATAATGAAAAACTGTTTTTT	CASSPGPGDNEKLFF
NA	TRBV7-2	TRBJ1-1	NA	TGTGCCAGCAGCTTAAAGGGGCCGATCCTCATGAACACTGAAGCTTTCTTT	CASSLKGPILMNTEAFF
few	TRBV27	TRBJ2-1	TRBD2	TGTGCCAGCAAAATAGCGGGATCTTACAATGAGCAGTTCTTC	CASKIAGSYNEQFF
few	TRBV5-6	TRBJ1-6	NA	TGTGCCAGCAGCTCGCAGGGACCGGGGTCACCCCTCCACTTT	CASSSQGPGSPLHF
many	TRBV5-1	TRBJ2-5	TRBD2	TGCGCCAGCAGCCGGGAGGGCCGTGAGACCCAGTACTTC	CASSREGRETQYF
few	TRBV20-1	TRBJ2-5	NA	TGCAGTGGAATGAGAGGGGAGACCCAGTACTTC	CSGMRGETQYF
NA	TRBV12-3/TRBV12-4	TRBJ1-5	NA	TGTGCCAGCAGTTTAGGGGAGAATAGCAATCAGCCCCAGCATTTT	CASSLGENSNQPQHF
many	TRBV24-1	TRBJ1-1	NA	TGTGCCACCACGCAGGGTAGGGACACTGAAGCTTTCTTT	CATTQGRDTEAFF
few	TRBV28	TRBJ2-7	NA	TGTGCCAGCAGTCCGGGACAACCACCCTACGAGCAGTACTTC	CASSPGQPPYEQYF
few	TRBV20-1	TRBJ1-6	TRBD1	TGCAGTGCTAGAGATCGAGACAGGGATTCACCCCTCCACTTT	CSARDRDRDSPLHF
NA	TRBV4-1	TRBJ1-5	NA	TGCGCCAGCAGCGACCTACCCAGGTGGGAGGTTCAGCCCCAGCATTTT	CASSDLPRWEVQPQHF